This T cell receptor (beta chain) emerged from a study of tumor-infiltrating lymphocytes in primary liver carcinoma. Study in general: Patients comprised men and women whose ages fell between 30 and 69 years. T1-T3 N0M0 was the stage of the tumors, which were about 4.2 to 10 cm across.

Between about 19 and 34 mg of unsorted bulk tissue served as the source from which RNA and DNA were co-extracted. Patients carried chronic HBV infection without prior treatment. The investigators made TCR beta cDNA from 500 ng total RNA, using a constant-region primer. Each TCR beta library was derived from three nested multiplex PCR rounds that employed slightly modified ARM-PCR. A C-beta reverse primer was combined with TRBV1-TRBV30 forward primers in the first two PCR rounds, and each round had 9 to 10 cycles. TCRdb processed the multiplex PCR reads anew with MiXCR; each CDR3 protein has one entry. The sample records approximately 60,000 distinct CDR3 sequences, 60% to 85% being singletons. CDR1 and CDR2 (germline): SQVTM, ANQGSEA. This CDR3 comprises 15 residues. After removal of 4 bases from V and 5 bases from J, the junction contained 6 bases not matched to a gene.

The receptor comes from a middle-aged man with primary liver carcinoma and hepatitis B virus infection. Sequencing input: liver tumor tissue from sampling region 2. The subset is: tumor region T2, inferior pole. This chain connects TRBV29-1 to TRBJ2-5; the match to TRBD2 covers 14 bases. As DNA, the CDR3 is TGCAGCGTTGGTGGGACTAGCGGGAGTAGGGAGACCCAGTACTTC. Residues: CSVGGTSGSRETQYF.